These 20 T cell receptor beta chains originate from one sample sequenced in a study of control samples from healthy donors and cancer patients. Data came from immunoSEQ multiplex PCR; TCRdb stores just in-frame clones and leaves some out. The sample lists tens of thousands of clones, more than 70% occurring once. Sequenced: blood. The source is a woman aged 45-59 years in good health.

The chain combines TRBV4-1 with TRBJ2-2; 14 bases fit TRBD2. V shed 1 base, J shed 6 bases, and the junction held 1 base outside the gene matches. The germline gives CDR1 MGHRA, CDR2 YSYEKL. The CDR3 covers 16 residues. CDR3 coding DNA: TGCGCCAGCAGCCAAGGGGGACTAGCGGGGGCCGGGGAGCTGTTTTTT. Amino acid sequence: CASSQGGLAGAGELFF.

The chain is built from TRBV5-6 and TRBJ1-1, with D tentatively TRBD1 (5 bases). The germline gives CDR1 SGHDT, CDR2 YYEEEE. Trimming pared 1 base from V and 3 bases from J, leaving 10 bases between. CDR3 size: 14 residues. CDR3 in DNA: TGTGCCAGCAGCTTGATACAGGTATACACTGAAGCTTTCTTT. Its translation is CASSLIQVYTEAFF.

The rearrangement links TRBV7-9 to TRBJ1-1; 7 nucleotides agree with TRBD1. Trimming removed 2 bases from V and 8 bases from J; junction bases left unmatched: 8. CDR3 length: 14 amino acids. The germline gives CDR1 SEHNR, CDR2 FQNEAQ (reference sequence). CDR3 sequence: CASSLSNRGREAFF. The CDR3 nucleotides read TGTGCCAGCAGCTTATCTAACAGGGGAAGAGAAGCTTTCTTT.

CDR3 region: CSVGGSGTGEKLFF. CDR3 coding DNA: TGCAGCGTTGGTGGCTCAGGGACGGGCGAAAAACTGTTTTTT. This rearrangement joins TRBV29-1 to TRBJ1-4; a weak D match, TRBD1 (5 bases). CDR1 is SQVTM, CDR2 ANQGSEA, per germline. The ends were cut back, 4 bases at V and 8 bases at J, with 17 bases in the middle. This CDR3 is built from 14 residues.

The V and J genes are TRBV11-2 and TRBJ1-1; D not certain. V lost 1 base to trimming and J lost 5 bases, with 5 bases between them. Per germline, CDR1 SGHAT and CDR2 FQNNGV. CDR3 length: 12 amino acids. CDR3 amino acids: CASSLAGTEAFF. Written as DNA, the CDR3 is TGTGCCAGCAGCTTAGCCGGGACTGAAGCTTTCTTT.

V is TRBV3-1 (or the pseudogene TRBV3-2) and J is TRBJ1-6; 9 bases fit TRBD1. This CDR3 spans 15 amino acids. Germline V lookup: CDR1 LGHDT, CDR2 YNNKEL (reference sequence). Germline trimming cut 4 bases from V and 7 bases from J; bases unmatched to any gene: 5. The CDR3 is CASSRLGQGNSPLHF. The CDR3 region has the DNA TGTGCCAGCAGCCGATTGGGACAGGGAAATTCACCCCTCCACTTT.

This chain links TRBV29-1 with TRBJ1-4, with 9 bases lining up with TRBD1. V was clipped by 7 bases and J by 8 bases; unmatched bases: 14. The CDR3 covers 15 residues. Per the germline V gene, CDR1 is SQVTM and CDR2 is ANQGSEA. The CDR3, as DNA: TGCAGCGCCAAAACCAGGACAGGGGCGAGCGAAAAACTGTTTTTT. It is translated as CSAKTRTGASEKLFF.

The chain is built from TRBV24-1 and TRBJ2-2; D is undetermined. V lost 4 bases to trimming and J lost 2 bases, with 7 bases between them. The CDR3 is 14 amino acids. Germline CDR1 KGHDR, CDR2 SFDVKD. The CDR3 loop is CATSEAKNTGELFF. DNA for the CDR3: TGTGCCACCAGTGAGGCAAAAAACACCGGGGAGCTGTTTTTT.

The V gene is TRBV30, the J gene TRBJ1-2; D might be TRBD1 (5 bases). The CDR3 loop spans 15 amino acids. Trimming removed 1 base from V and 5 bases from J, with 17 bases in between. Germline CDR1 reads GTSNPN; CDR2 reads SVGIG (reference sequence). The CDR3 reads CAWSARLGPEYGYTF. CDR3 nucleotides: TGTGCCTGGAGTGCTCGGCTGGGGCCGGAGTATGGCTACACCTTC. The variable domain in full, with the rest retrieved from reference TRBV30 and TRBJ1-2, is SQTIHQWPATLVQPVGSPLSLECTVEGTSNPNLYWYRQAAGRGLQLLFYSVGIGQISSEVPQNLSASRPQDRQFILSSKKLLLSDSGFYLCAWSARLGPEYGYTFGSGTRLTVV.

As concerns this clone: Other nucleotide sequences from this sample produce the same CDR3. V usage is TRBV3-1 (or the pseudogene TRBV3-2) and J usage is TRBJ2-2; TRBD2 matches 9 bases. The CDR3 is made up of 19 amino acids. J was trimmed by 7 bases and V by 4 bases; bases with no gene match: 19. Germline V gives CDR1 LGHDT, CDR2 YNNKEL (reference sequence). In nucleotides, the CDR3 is TGTGCCAGCAGCCTACGGGGAGGCGGCGGGGGGGCCATCCACGGGGAGCTGTTTTTT. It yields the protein CASSLRGGGGGAIHGELFF.

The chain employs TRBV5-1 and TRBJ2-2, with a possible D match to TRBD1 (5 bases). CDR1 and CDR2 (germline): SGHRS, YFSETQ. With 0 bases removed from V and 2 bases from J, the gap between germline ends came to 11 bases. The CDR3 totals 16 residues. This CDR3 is CASSLGQGLNTGELFF. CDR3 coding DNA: TGCGCCAGCAGCTTGGGGCAGGGCCTAAACACCGGGGAGCTGTTTTTT.

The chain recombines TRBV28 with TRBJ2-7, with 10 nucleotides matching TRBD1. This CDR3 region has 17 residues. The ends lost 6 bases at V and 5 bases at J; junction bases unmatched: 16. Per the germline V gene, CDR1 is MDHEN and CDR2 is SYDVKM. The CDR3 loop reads CASSRVVSGTGAHEQYF. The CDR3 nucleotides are TGTGCCAGCAGCCGCGTAGTGTCCGGGACAGGGGCCCACGAGCAGTACTTC. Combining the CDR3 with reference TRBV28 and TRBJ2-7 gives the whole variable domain DVKVTQSSRYLVKRTGEKVFLECVQDMDHENMFWYRQDPGLGLRLIYFSYDVKMKEKGDIPEGYSVSREKKERFSLILESASTNQTSMYLCASSRVVSGTGAHEQYFGPGTRLTVT.

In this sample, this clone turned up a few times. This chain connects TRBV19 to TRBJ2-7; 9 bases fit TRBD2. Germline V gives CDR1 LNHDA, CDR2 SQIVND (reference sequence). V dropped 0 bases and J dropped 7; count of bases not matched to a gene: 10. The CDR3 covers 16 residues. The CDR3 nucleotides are TGTGCCAGTAGTATAGATGAGATAGCGGGGGCCAAAGAGCAGTACTTC. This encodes CASSIDEIAGAKEQYF. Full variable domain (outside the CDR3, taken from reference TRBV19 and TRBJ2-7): DGGITQSPKYLFRKEGQNVTLSCEQNLNHDAMYWYRQDPGQGLRLIYYSQIVNDFQKGDIAEGYSVSREKKESFPLTVTSAQKNPTAFYLCASSIDEIAGAKEQYFGPGTRLTVT.

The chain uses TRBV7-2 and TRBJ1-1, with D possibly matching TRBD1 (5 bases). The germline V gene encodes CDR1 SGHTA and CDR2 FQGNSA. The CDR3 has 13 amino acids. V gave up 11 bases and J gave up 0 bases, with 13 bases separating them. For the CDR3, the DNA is TGTGCCTTCCGGGGCCAGTTGAACACTGAAGCTTTCTTT. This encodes CAFRGQLNTEAFF.

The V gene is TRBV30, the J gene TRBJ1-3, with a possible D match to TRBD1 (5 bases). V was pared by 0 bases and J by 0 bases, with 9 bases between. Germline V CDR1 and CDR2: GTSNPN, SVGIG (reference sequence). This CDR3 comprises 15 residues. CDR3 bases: TGTGCCTGGAGTGTACTAGGGGACTCTGGAAACACCATATATTTT. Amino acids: CAWSVLGDSGNTIYF.

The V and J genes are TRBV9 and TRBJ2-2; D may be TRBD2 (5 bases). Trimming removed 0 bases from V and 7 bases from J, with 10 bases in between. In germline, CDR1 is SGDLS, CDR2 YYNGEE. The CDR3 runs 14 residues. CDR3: CASSVVAGDGELFF. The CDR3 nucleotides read TGTGCCAGCAGCGTAGTAGCCGGGGACGGGGAGCTGTTTTTT.

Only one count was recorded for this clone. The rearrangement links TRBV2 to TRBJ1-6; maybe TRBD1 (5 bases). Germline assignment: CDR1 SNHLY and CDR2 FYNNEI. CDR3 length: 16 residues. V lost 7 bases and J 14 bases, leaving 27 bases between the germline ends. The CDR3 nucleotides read TGTGCCAGCAAGAGGATGGGGGTCGAGATAGAATTCACCCTCCACTTT. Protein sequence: CASKRMGVEIEFTLHF.

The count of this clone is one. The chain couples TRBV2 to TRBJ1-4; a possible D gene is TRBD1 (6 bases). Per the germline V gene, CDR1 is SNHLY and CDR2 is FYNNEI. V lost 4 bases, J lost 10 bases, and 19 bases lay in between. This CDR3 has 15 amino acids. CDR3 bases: TGTGCCAGCAGTGCTCTAGGCATGGAGGGGGGAAAACTGTTTTTT. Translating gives CASSALGMEGGKLFF.

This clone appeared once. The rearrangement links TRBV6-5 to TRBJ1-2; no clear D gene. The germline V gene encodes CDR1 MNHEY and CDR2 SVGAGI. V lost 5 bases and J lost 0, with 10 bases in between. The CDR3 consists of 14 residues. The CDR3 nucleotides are TGTGCCAGCAGTATCTCCGGGACTAACTATGGCTACACCTTC. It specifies CASSISGTNYGYTF.

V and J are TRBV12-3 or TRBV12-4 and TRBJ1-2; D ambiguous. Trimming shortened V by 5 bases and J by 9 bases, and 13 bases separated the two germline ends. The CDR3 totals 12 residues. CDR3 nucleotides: TGTGCCAGCAGTGACGCAGGTAGACGCTACACCTTC. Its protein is CASSDAGRRYTF.